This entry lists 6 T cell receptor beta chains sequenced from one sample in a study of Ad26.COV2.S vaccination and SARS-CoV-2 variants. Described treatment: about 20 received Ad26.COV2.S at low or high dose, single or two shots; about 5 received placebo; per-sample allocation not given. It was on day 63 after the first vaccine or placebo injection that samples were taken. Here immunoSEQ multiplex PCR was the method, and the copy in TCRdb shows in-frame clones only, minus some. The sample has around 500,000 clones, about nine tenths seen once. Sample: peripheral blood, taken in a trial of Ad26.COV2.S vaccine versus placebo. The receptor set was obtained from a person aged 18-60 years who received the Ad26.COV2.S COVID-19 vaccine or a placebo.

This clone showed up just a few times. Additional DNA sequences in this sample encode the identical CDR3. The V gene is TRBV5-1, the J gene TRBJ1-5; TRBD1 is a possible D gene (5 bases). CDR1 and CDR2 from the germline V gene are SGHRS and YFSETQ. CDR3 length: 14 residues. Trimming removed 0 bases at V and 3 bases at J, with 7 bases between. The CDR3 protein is CASSLAGDNQPQHF. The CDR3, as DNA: TGCGCCAGCAGCTTGGCGGGGGACAATCAGCCCCAGCATTTT.

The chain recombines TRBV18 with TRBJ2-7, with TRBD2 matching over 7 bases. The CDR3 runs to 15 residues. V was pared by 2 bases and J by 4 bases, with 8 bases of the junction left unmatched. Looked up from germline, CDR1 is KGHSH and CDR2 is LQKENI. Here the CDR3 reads CASSPGSSGLYEQYF. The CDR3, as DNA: TGTGCCAGCTCACCAGGGTCTAGCGGACTTTACGAGCAGTACTTC.

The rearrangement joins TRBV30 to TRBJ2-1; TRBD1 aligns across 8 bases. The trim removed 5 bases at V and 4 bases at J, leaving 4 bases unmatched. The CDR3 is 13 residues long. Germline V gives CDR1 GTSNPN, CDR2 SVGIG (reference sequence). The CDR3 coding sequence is TGTGCCTGGGATAGACAGGGGTACAATGAGCAGTTCTTC. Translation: CAWDRQGYNEQFF. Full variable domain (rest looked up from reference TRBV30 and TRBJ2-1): SQTIHQWPATLVQPVGSPLSLECTVEGTSNPNLYWYRQAAGRGLQLLFYSVGIGQISSEVPQNLSASRPQDRQFILSSKKLLLSDSGFYLCAWDRQGYNEQFFGPGTRLTVL.

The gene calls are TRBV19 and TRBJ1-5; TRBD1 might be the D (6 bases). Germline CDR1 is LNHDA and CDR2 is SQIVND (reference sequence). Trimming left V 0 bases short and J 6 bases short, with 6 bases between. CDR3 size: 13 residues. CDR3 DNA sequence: TGTGCCAGTAGTATAGAGACAGGTCAGCCCCAGCATTTT. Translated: CASSIETGQPQHF.

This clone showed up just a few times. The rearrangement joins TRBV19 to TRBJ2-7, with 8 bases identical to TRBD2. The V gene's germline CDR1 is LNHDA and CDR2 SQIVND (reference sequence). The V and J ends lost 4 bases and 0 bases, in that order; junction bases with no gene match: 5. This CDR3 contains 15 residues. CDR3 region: CASSRGGTSSYEQYF. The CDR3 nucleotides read TGTGCCAGTAGTAGGGGTGGGACTAGCTCCTACGAGCAGTACTTC.

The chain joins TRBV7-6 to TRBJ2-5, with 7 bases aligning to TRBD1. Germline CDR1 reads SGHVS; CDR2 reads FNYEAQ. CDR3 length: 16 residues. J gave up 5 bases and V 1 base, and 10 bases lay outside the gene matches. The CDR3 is CASSLGTGAGGETQYF. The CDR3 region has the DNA TGTGCCAGCAGCTTAGGAACAGGGGCTGGCGGGGAGACCCAGTACTTC.